This T cell receptor (beta chain) was sequenced for a study of blood T cell repertoires in COVID-19. Study overall: The study drew acute and convalescent COVID-19 samples from the United States, Italy and Spain. PBMCs, B-cell-depleted T cells, or T cells were the source of the cDNA or gDNA that made up the material.

This clone was seen once. Original analysis: Amplifying reference gene primers gave estimates of nucleated cell counts. TCRdb's table, derived via immunoSEQ multiplex PCR, lists solely in-frame clones and lacks some. The DNA was the basis for D and trimming; V, J and clone size are from that table. The sample lists fewer than 50,000 clones, 79% seen once, with roughly 25% in the top ten. The CDR3 is 17 amino acids. CDR1 and CDR2 (germline): KGHDR, SFDVKD. V was shortened by 3 bases and J by 6 bases, with 17 bases between the two germline ends. V and J are TRBV24-1 and TRBJ2-6; maybe TRBD2 (5 bases). The TCR originated in a man between 65 and 85 years old with acute or convalescent COVID-19. The sequenced sample consisted of peripheral blood. CDR3 in amino acids: CATSDPALGSLANVLTF. DNA for the CDR3: TGTGCCACCAGTGATCCGGCCTTGGGGAGTTTGGCCAACGTCCTGACTTTC.